This T cell receptor (beta chain) was found in a study of identical twins (dated by TCRdb to about 2016). Describing the broader study: To test whether fetal clonotypes persist, this study deep-sequenced TCR alpha and beta repertoires from monozygotic twins, from unrelated adults of various ages, and from cord blood. To rule out contamination, the twin experiments were replicated at different times with different library preparation protocols.

All donors were healthy Caucasians. Library preparation employed 5' RACE. This sample was sequenced with an Illumina HiSeq 2000. Template switching introduced a universal primer binding site; the final cDNA contained a unique molecular identifier, enabling accurate counting of TCR cDNA molecules. First-strand cDNA for TCR alpha and beta chains was synthesized from specific primers in the conserved constant-segment region. Each cDNA library was double barcoded, with a SMART-Mk sample barcode plus Illumina barcodes, to control for contamination. TruSeq adapter sequences and Illumina sample barcodes were added in two successive PCR steps. Sequencing of the TCR alpha and beta cDNA libraries was done on the Illumina HiSeq platform using custom primers. The source study handled its data this way. MiGEC was used to process raw reads and extract unique molecular identifiers, and MiXCR was used to find CDR3 positions. For each individual, recombination models were inferred using an EM algorithm with the repgenHMM and IGoR tools. The tcR package in R was used for shared clonotype analysis, with sharing normalized by the product of cloneset sizes. To study raw recombination free of thymic and clonal selection effects, out-of-frame nonproductive sequences were analyzed. TCRdb ran its own pipeline on the public reads, namely fastp trimming at Q25 and MiXCR clone calling, and kept in-frame beta chains. For every CDR3 protein sequence, its rows merge into one entry that carries the most common genes and DNA. The authors' filters were not applied to this entry. The sample table shows 1.5 million to 2 million distinct CDR3 sequences, and under 35% are seen once. The ten top clones hold about 0.27% of the sample.

Concerning this clonotype: It has no known antigen specificity. Base qualities were left out, and no much larger clone turns up one base away.

Here is what the overall study found, with its caveats: Out-of-frame TCR alpha sharing in monozygotic twins was systematically underestimated by recombination models, whereas sharing between unrelated individuals was in agreement with the recombination models. Fewer insertions were carried by abundant cord blood beta clonotypes, a similar but weaker trend appeared in young adult naive repertoires, and no such trend appeared in memory repertoires. In beta out-of-frame sequences, excess twin sharing was weaker, because having fewer shared sequences lowered the signal-to-noise ratio. Because the same donors could not be followed over many years, the conclusions depended on cross-sectional statistical analysis. Compared with coincidental sharing between unrelated individuals, out-of-frame TCR alpha sequences shared between twins had an excess of sequences with low generation probability. Invariant T cells such as MAIT and iNKT could partly confound zero-insertion analyses, although diverse VJ usage argued against such confounding for most clonotypes.

The receptor was isolated from a newborn girl in good health. The sequenced sample was cord blood.

In nucleotide form, the sequence is TGTGCCAGCAGCTCCGATGGGACTCTGTATGGCTACACCTTC. It translates to CASSSDGTLYGYTF. The chain couples TRBV5-8 to TRBJ1-2, and perhaps TRBD1 as D gene, on 5 matching bases. The CDR3 spans 14 residues, from the cysteine through the phenylalanine. Only CDR3 DNA is held: 42 bases, read in frame from base 1. Per the germline V gene, SGHTS is the CDR1 and YDEGEE is the CDR2. V is clipped by 3 bases and J by 5 bases, and the sequence between their germline boundaries is 14 bases long.